The clone carrying this T cell receptor beta chain was observed once. This sample was included in a study of blood T cell repertoires in COVID-19. V was shortened by 0 bases and J by 1 base, with 7 bases between the two germline ends. The germline CDR1 and CDR2 sequences are SGDLS and YYNGEE. The CDR3 has 14 amino acids. Assay: immunoSEQ multiplex PCR; the TCRdb copy retains only in-frame clones and omits some. The sample holds 30,000 to 40,000 clones; 80% to 90% are singletons and the top ten take 3% to 4%. Input material: peripheral blood. V and J are TRBV9 and TRBJ2-5, with D unresolved. This TCR was recovered from a man between 50 and 59 years old with acute or convalescent COVID-19. CDR3 residues: CASSVGSIQETQYF. In nucleotides, the CDR3 is TGTGCCAGCAGCGTAGGTAGCATCCAAGAGACCCAGTACTTC.